This record covers a single T cell receptor (beta chain). Which antigen it targets is not known. Qualities for individual bases were not recorded, and no much larger clone is one base off. Healthy HIV-negative adults with no recently reported acute infections or vaccinations were included as donors. Every donor was a Caucasian adult residing in Nashville, Tennessee, USA. CD4+ T cells were enriched through magnetic negative selection, after which naive cells were positively selected on CD45RA and the remaining negative fraction served as the memory subset. Blood was collected by leukapheresis, and PBMCs were isolated by Ficoll-Histopaque density gradient centrifugation and then cryopreserved in liquid nitrogen vapor phase. Analytical flow cytometry was used to check the purity and quantity of each magnetically sorted T cell population. Genomic DNA was isolated from each sorted fraction and quantified by UV absorbance on a Nanodrop 2000c.

The entry originates in a study of shared clonotypes between healthy human individuals (dated by TCRdb to 2018 to 2020). A note on the overall study: The cohort comprised a couple of women and a few men aged 18 to 49 years. The study deeply sequenced blood TCR repertoires of several healthy adults to estimate repertoire size and the extent of clonotype sharing between individuals. Per donor, leukapheresis produced somewhere between about 0.94 and 9 billion PBMCs. Per donor, three plates each were used for CD4 naive and CD4 memory, two for CD8 naive, and one for CD8 memory. To increase sequencing depth and limit assay-specific biases, different laboratories used diverse techniques to prepare libraries and sequence TCR repertoires.

According to the germline V gene (reference sequence), CDR1 reads SEHNR and CDR2 reads FQNEAQ. The CDR3 covers 19 residues, taking in both the cysteine and the phenylalanine. The sequence is cut down to CDR3 DNA, 57 bases in frame from base 1. The junction shows trimming of 5 bases on V and 0 bases on J, plus 23 bases between the germline ends. Using the deep immunoSEQ assay, TCR CDR3 regions were amplified from genomic DNA by multiplex PCR. For each cell subset, the extracted genomic DNA was distributed evenly across all wells of several immunoSEQ 96-well plates, and each plate served as one replicate. Each replicate PCR for sorted subsets received about 180 ng genomic DNA, equal to roughly 30,000 T cell genomes. Purified libraries were quantified with a Qubit 3.0 fluorometer, sized on a Bioanalyzer 2100, and re-quantified with the KAPA Library Quantification kit. Every immunoSEQ 96-well plate was sequenced on a separate single-read 150-cycle Illumina NextSeq 550 flow cell. The paper's data handling went like this. Because only junctional sequences without quality scores were contained in the immunoSEQ output, filtering matching that applied to full-length reads could not be performed. Sequences were annotated with PyIR, a Python wrapper for IgBLAST v1.9, and V/J genes and CDR3 were assigned using IMGT germline references. Reads were removed for weak V/J assignments (E-value above 1e-6), missing CDR3, stop codons, out-of-frame junctions, or ambiguous translated residues. V3J clonotypes were defined by identical inferred V gene, J gene, and CDR3 amino acid sequence. Percentage overlap between repertoires was computed as shared unique clonotypes divided by the size of the smaller repertoire. Three approaches were used to assess repertoire richness: RTK rarefaction, the Chao1 estimator, and Recon v2.1 estimates of unobserved clonotypes. OLGA was used to compute generation probabilities for all TCRbeta clonotypes that the gDNA method yielded from a few donors. The clones in this table, taken by TCRdb from immuneACCESS, are in-frame only. Not every clone is retained; where verified, under half of the shortfall comes from an unresolved V gene, and the cause of the rest is unknown. The D gene and trimming were derived from the DNA, and the V and J assignments and clone size from that table. The sample contains some 1,600,000 clones, about 98% of them found a single time. About 0.4% of the sample comes from the top ten.

The paper's findings and limits, for the study overall: Sampling was limited to blood, and TCR repertoires in tissue likely differ from TCR repertoires in blood. Because the study included only a small number of donors, the genetic and exposure-history diversity represented was limited. Even with the large sequencing depth, rarefaction of the sorted-subset datasets indicated that sequencing was incomplete. Based on pairwise subsampling, the degree of clonotype sharing among donors was expected to be affected by sequencing depth. Clonotypes shared by all four sorted-subset donors showed higher generation probabilities than non-shared clonotypes. When a few donors were compared, the shared fraction of clonotypes was about 5% for naive CD4, roughly 3.4% for naive CD8, 2% to 2.5% for memory CD4, and 0.4% for memory CD8. Naive subsets generally had larger estimated clonotype richness than memory subsets did.

This receptor was identified in a man aged 25 to 40 in good health. Sequencing input: naive CD4+ T cells sorted from blood. The cell subset or site label on this specimen signifies: CD45RA+ positively selected. The rearrangement joined TRBV7-9 to TRBJ2-4, with TRBD1 tentatively as D gene (6 bases match). The DNA reads TGTGCCAGCAGCCCTACTGCTTACAGGGCAAGGTTAGCCAAAAACATTCAGTACTTC. Its protein product is CASSPTAYRARLAKNIQYF.